A single sample gave rise to the 18 T cell receptor beta chains below, sequenced in a study of persistence of HIV-infected CD4 T cells. Cells were stimulated with CMV-infected fibroblast lysates at 10 ug/mL. CD4+ T cells upregulating both CD40 ligand and CD69 were sorted as responding cells. This was the immunoSEQ version 4 assay in survey mode. TCRdb's copy holds only in-frame clones and misses some; the assay was immunoSEQ multiplex PCR. The data show 18,000 or so clones, around 78% seen once. These TCRs are of unknown antigen specificity. The sequencing used CD4+ T cells sorted from PBMCs after approximately 20-hour stimulation, collected from a patient who received antiretroviral therapy. The source of these receptors is an adult man with HIV who was CMV-seropositive.

Only one count was recorded for this clone. This chain links TRBV19 with TRBJ2-7; 8 nucleotides line up with TRBD2. With V trimmed by 6 bases and J by 0 bases, 7 bases remained unmatched. This CDR3 is 15 amino acids long. Germline lookup yields CDR1 LNHDA and CDR2 SQIVND (reference sequence). The CDR3 loop is CASRMAGGASYEQYF. In DNA form, the CDR3 reads TGTGCCAGTAGGATGGCGGGGGGTGCCTCCTACGAGCAGTACTTC.

This clone appeared a single time. The chain has TRBV24-1 and TRBJ1-5, with D perhaps matching TRBD1 (5 bases). Trimming took 1 base from V and 3 from J, leaving 12 bases between them. Germline V gives CDR1 KGHDR, CDR2 SFDVKD. The CDR3 is made up of 16 amino acids. The CDR3 loop reads CATSDLKTGPNQPQHF. CDR3 coding DNA: TGTGCCACCAGTGATTTAAAAACAGGACCCAATCAGCCCCAGCATTTT.

J is TRBJ1-5 and V is TRBV27; possible D gene TRBD1, 5 bases. Germline lookup yields CDR1 MNHEY and CDR2 SMNVEV (reference sequence). The V gene lost 3 bases and the J gene lost 5 bases, with 11 bases spanning the gap. CDR3 length: 14 residues. CDR3 coding DNA: TGTGCCAGCAGTTTCTGGGGCGGGGATCAGCCCCAGCATTTT. Translated, it gives CASSFWGGDQPQHF.

This chain connects TRBV2 to TRBJ1-1; perhaps TRBD1 as D (6 bases). The CDR3 consists of 13 residues. The germline V and J ends were trimmed by 6 bases and 8 bases, with 16 bases remaining between them. The germline CDR1 and CDR2 sequences are SNHLY and FYNNEI. CDR3 sequence reads: CASSDGQPLEAFF. The CDR3, as DNA: TGTGCCAGCAGCGACGGACAGCCCCTAGAAGCTTTCTTT.

CDR3 sequence: CASTNLGGDTEAFF. The DNA of the CDR3 is TGTGCCAGCACCAACCTTGGGGGGGACACTGAAGCTTTCTTT. V and J are TRBV7-9 and TRBJ1-1; D may be TRBD1 (5 bases). Per germline, CDR1 SEHNR and CDR2 FQNEAQ (reference sequence). Trimming took off 7 bases at V and 3 bases at J, with 15 bases between the two ends. The CDR3 has 14 amino acids.

About this clone: Other DNA sequences in this sample translate to the same CDR3. The chain links TRBV28 to TRBJ1-1; TRBD1 might be the D (6 bases). The CDR3 loop spans 16 amino acids. The germline CDR1 and CDR2 sequences are MDHEN and SYDVKM. V was pared by 7 bases and J by 0 bases, with 18 bases between. The CDR3 loop reads CASILGGAPMNTEAFF. The CDR3 bases are TGTGCCAGCATCCTTGGGGGGGCCCCCATGAACACTGAAGCTTTCTTT.

The table lists this clone with a few counts. J is TRBJ2-7 and V is TRBV7-3; the D gene is possibly TRBD1 (5 bases). Trimming took off 5 bases at V and 5 bases at J, with 13 bases between the two ends. Germline V gives CDR1 SGHTA, CDR2 FQGTGA. The CDR3 is 13 amino acids. This CDR3 reads CASSAVMGHEQYF. In DNA form, the CDR3 reads TGTGCCAGCAGCGCCGTAATGGGGCACGAGCAGTACTTC.

The chain combines TRBV6-5 with TRBJ2-1, with TRBD2 as a possible D gene (6 bases). The CDR3 totals 15 residues. Deletions cut 5 bases from V and 5 bases from J, with 16 bases between. Germline V CDR1 and CDR2: MNHEY, SVGAGI. The CDR3 reads CASSPEGLANNEQFF. For the CDR3, the DNA is TGTGCCAGCAGTCCAGAGGGGCTAGCGAACAATGAGCAGTTCTTC.

This rearrangement joins TRBV18 to TRBJ2-4; D assignment may be TRBD1 or TRBD2 (5 bases each). Trimming took 2 bases from V and 0 from J, leaving 8 bases between them. The CDR3 covers 15 residues. The germline CDR1 and CDR2 sequences are KGHSH and LQKENI. The CDR3 nucleotides are TGTGCCAGCTCACCAGAGGGGAGAGCCAAAAACATTCAGTACTTC. Translation gives CASSPEGRAKNIQYF.

The gene calls are TRBV19 and TRBJ2-7; D gene unclear. The CDR3 runs to 12 residues. From germline, CDR1 is LNHDA and CDR2 SQIVND (reference sequence). The germline V and J ends were trimmed by 0 bases and 6 bases, with 6 bases remaining between them. The CDR3 loop is CASSIDRFEQYF. CDR3 nucleotide sequence: TGTGCCAGTAGTATAGATCGGTTCGAGCAGTACTTC.

This clone was seen only once. CDR3 DNA sequence: TGTGCCAGTAGTACTCGGACAGGGGGCATGAACACTGAAGCTTTCTTT. Translation: CASSTRTGGMNTEAFF. The chain combines TRBV19 with TRBJ1-1; 11 bases are shared with TRBD1. V dropped 4 bases and J dropped 0; count of bases not matched to a gene: 4. This CDR3 spans 16 amino acids. From germline, CDR1 is LNHDA and CDR2 SQIVND (reference sequence).

The V gene is TRBV19, the J gene TRBJ1-1, with a possible D match to TRBD1 (6 bases). Trimming shortened V by 7 bases and J by 7 bases, and 16 bases separated the two germline ends. The CDR3 has 13 amino acids. Germline CDR1 reads LNHDA; CDR2 reads SQIVND (reference sequence). CDR3 region: CASTPDRSLEAFF. CDR3 in DNA: TGTGCCAGTACCCCGGACAGAAGTCTTGAAGCTTTCTTT.

The rearrangement joins TRBV6-4 to TRBJ2-7; no reliable D call. Germline CDR1 and CDR2: MRHNA and SNTAGT. Trimming removed 5 bases at V and 3 bases at J, with 8 bases between. The CDR3 spans 12 residues. As DNA, the CDR3 is TGTGCCAGCAGTTTACCCTACTACGAGCAGTACTTC. Encoded protein: CASSLPYYEQYF.

This clone appeared a few times. The chain couples TRBV5-6 to TRBJ2-3; TRBD2 aligns across 9 bases. Trimming at V came to 3 bases and at J to 6 bases, leaving 2 bases not matched to a gene. The CDR3 runs 13 residues. In germline, CDR1 is SGHDT, CDR2 YYEEEE. The CDR3 region is CASSWTSADTQYF. The CDR3 bases are TGTGCCAGCAGCTGGACTAGCGCGGATACGCAGTATTTT. The variable domain in full, completed from reference TRBV5-6 and TRBJ2-3, reads DAGVTQSPTHLIKTRGQQVTLRCSPKSGHDTVSWYQQALGQGPQFIFQYYEEEERQRGNFPDRFSGHQFPNYSSELNVNALLLGDSALYLCASSWTSADTQYFGPGTRLTVL.

The chain joins TRBV6-1 to TRBJ1-3; unclear D gene. The CDR3 is made up of 14 amino acids. Trimming stripped 2 bases from V and 8 bases from J, with 13 bases between. CDR1 MNHNS and CDR2 SASEGT come from the germline V gene. CDR3 coding DNA: TGTGCCAGCAGTGAAATCCAGGTGGGCCACACCATATATTTT. Encoded protein: CASSEIQVGHTIYF.

V and J are TRBV5-4 and TRBJ2-7, with TRBD1 as a possible D gene (6 bases). This CDR3 contains 16 residues. Germline assignment: CDR1 SGHNT and CDR2 YYREEE (reference sequence). The V end lost 4 bases, the J end lost 6 bases, and 23 bases lay between the germline ends. DNA for the CDR3: TGTGCCAGCAGCGCCCTACAGGGAAGGGGCTCTACCGAGCAGTACTTC. Translated, it gives CASSALQGRGSTEQYF.

Concerning this clone: Relative to the germline gene, one junction end is altered; a read error may explain this. The chain recombines TRBV7-9 with TRBJ1-5, with a tentative D call TRBD1 (5 bases). This CDR3 region has 19 residues. Germline lookup yields CDR1 SEHNR and CDR2 FQNEAQ (reference sequence). The CDR3 reads CAGSSQNQRGAYSNQPQHF. CDR3 nucleotides: TGTGCCGGCAGCTCCCAAAACCAGAGGGGAGCTTATAGCAATCAGCCCCAGCATTTT.

The chain has TRBV21-1 and TRBJ1-5; the DNA was not compared with TRBD1, the D call given in the table. TRBV21-1 counts as a pseudogene. CDR3 length: 16 residues. CDR3 sequence reads: CASSMDGTSGNQPQHF. The CDR3 DNA is TGTGCCAGCAGCATGGATGGGACAAGCGGCAATCAGCCCCAGCATTTT.